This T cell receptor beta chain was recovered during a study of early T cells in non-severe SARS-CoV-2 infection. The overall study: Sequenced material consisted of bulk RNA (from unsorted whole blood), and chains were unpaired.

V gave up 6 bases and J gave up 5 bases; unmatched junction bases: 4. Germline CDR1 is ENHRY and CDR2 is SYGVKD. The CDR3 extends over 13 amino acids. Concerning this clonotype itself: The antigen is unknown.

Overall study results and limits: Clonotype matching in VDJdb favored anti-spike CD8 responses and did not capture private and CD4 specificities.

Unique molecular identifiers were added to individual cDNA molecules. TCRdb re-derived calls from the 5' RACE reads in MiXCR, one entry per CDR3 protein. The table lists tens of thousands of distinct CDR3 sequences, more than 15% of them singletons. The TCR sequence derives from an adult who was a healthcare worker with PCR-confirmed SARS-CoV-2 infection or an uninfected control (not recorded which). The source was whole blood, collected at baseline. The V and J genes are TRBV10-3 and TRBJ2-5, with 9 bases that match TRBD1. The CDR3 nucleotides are TGTGCCATCAGCAACAGGGGGCAGGAGACCCAGTACTTC. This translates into CAISNRGQETQYF.